Shown below are 27 T cell receptor beta chains from a single sample sequenced in a study of OX40 agonist ivuxolimab in advanced cancers. Measured with immunoSEQ multiplex PCR; TCRdb has only the in-frame clones, and not every one. Found here are over 50,000 clones, approximately 86% of them singletons; the top ten hold roughly 5%. This specimen consisted of CD4+ or CD8+ T cells sorted from blood, obtained in a trial of the OX40 agonist ivuxolimab. All receptors come from an adult with an advanced solid tumor such as melanoma, head and neck, liver or kidney cancer.

This clone was recorded once. The genes are TRBV7-7 and TRBJ2-7; 8 nucleotides line up with TRBD1. The germline V gene has CDR1 SSHAT and CDR2 FNYEAQ (reference sequence). V trimming: 5 bases; J trimming: 5 bases; junction bases outside the gene matches: 5. CDR3 length: 13 amino acids. CDR3 bases: TGTGCCAGCAGCCGGGGGACAGGCAACGAGCAGTACTTC. Protein: CASSRGTGNEQYF.

The chain combines TRBV29-1 with TRBJ1-5; D possibly corresponds to TRBD1 (6 bases). CDR1 SQVTM and CDR2 ANQGSEA come from the germline V gene. This CDR3 has 14 residues. V dropped 7 bases and J dropped 5 bases, with 18 bases sitting between them. CDR3 nucleotides: TGCAGCGCCCGCGAGGGGGGGACCGATCAGCCCCAGCATTTT. It specifies CSAREGGTDQPQHF.

The chain carries TRBV21-1 and TRBJ1-1; the listed D gene, TRBD1, was not tested against the DNA. TRBV21-1 constitutes a pseudogene. The CDR3 covers 15 residues. The CDR3 coding sequence is TGTGCCAGCAGCACATGCCTATGCAGGGTTACTGAAGCTTTCTTT. It codes for CASSTCLCRVTEAFF.

V and J are TRBV11-1 and TRBJ2-1; possible D gene TRBD2, 5 bases. Germline V gene data show CDR1 as SGHAT and CDR2 as FQDESV (reference sequence). Trimming cost V 3 bases and J 9 bases, with 12 bases left between them. This CDR3 has 13 amino acids. In DNA, the CDR3 is TGTGCCAGCAGCTTCGAATCCCGGGGTGAGCAGTTCTTC. Its translation: CASSFESRGEQFF.

The rearrangement links TRBV6-1 to TRBJ1-2; D gene uncertain. Germline CDR1 and CDR2: MNHNS and SASEGT. CDR3 length: 13 residues. V lost 4 bases and J lost 5, with 11 bases in between. CDR3 nucleotide sequence: TGTGCCAGCAGTGTCACTGACCAATATGGCTACACCTTC. Encoded protein: CASSVTDQYGYTF.

The CDR3 DNA is TGCGCCAGCAGCTTGGAGGGGGAGGGGAAACTGTTTTTT. As protein: CASSLEGEGKLFF. This chain joins TRBV5-1 and TRBJ1-4; D is possibly TRBD1 (6 bases). There are 13 residues in the CDR3. V dropped 0 bases and J dropped 11 bases, with 11 bases sitting between them. Germline values: CDR1 SGHRS, CDR2 YFSETQ.

The V gene is TRBV11-3, the J gene TRBJ2-3, with D perhaps TRBD2 (6 bases). CDR1 is SGHNT, CDR2 YENEEA, per germline. This CDR3 has 15 amino acids. Trimming left V 1 base short and J 1 base short, with 9 bases between. CDR3 sequence: CASSLVGGGTDTQYF. CDR3 nucleotides: TGTGCCAGCAGCTTAGTAGGCGGGGGCACAGATACGCAGTATTTT.

This chain connects TRBV6-1 to TRBJ2-7, with 9 bases that match TRBD1. The length of the CDR3 is 16 residues. Germline V gene data show CDR1 as MNHNS and CDR2 as SASEGT. The trim removed 4 bases at V and 6 bases at J, leaving 13 bases unmatched. The CDR3 loop reads CASSAAGTGRLSEQYF. The DNA for the CDR3 is TGTGCCAGCAGTGCCGCCGGGACAGGGCGCCTTTCCGAGCAGTACTTC.

The chain uses TRBV28 and TRBJ2-7; D is unresolved. Germline V lookup: CDR1 MDHEN, CDR2 SYDVKM. The CDR3 has 15 residues. Trimming took 6 bases from V and 2 from J, leaving 17 bases between them. CDR3 amino acids: CASSSGRSVPYEQYF. CDR3 bases: TGTGCCAGCAGCTCAGGACGGTCCGTACCCTACGAGCAGTACTTC.

The chain uses TRBV5-1 and TRBJ1-1; D is possibly TRBD1 (5 bases). Germline CDR1 reads SGHRS; CDR2 reads YFSETQ. The CDR3 runs to 15 residues. Trimming took off 4 bases at V and 4 bases at J, with 17 bases between the two ends. DNA for the CDR3: TGCGCCAGCAGCCCGGAAGGGGAGAGGGGCACTGAAGCTTTCTTT. Amino acid sequence: CASSPEGERGTEAFF.

This clone was observed a handful of times. In DNA form, the CDR3 reads TGTGCCAGCGGGACCAGGTCCACAGATACGCAGTATTTT. Translation: CASGTRSTDTQYF. The chain combines TRBV11-3 with TRBJ2-3; tentatively, D is TRBD1 or TRBD2 (5 bases each). Deletions cut 8 bases from V and 2 bases from J, with 11 bases between. This CDR3 comprises 13 residues. Germline lookup yields CDR1 SGHNT and CDR2 YENEEA.

This sequence joins TRBV11-2 and TRBJ2-5; D uncertain. There are 14 residues in the CDR3. Per germline, CDR1 SGHAT and CDR2 FQNNGV. The V end was cut by 3 bases, the J end by 0 bases, with 8 bases between. CDR3 loop: CASSFDTYQETQYF. CDR3 DNA: TGTGCCAGCAGCTTCGACACGTACCAAGAGACCCAGTACTTC.

The J gene is TRBJ2-7, the V gene TRBV19; possible D gene TRBD1, 5 bases. This CDR3 is 15 amino acids long. The germline V gene encodes CDR1 LNHDA and CDR2 SQIVND (reference sequence). Trimming cost V 2 bases and J 3 bases, with 14 bases left between them. CDR3 bases: TGTGCCAGTAGTATAAATTGGGGCCCTGGCTACGAGCAGTACTTC. Translated, it gives CASSINWGPGYEQYF.

This clone was counted a single time. The J gene is TRBJ1-2, the V gene TRBV20-1; TRBD1 is a possible D gene (6 bases). The CDR3 is 11 amino acids. V lost 5 bases and J lost 8, with 12 bases in between. Germline CDR1 is DFQATT and CDR2 is SNEGSKA (reference sequence). The CDR3 spells CSAHRVQGYTF. The CDR3 DNA is TGCAGTGCTCACAGGGTTCAGGGCTACACCTTC.

The chain uses TRBV29-1 and TRBJ1-2; possibly TRBD1 for D (5 bases). This CDR3 is 14 amino acids long. Trimming pared 6 bases from V and 1 base from J, leaving 15 bases between. CDR1 is SQVTM, CDR2 ANQGSEA, per germline. CDR3 amino acids: CSVALQTDNYGYTF. The CDR3 DNA reads TGCAGCGTCGCCCTTCAGACAGATAACTATGGCTACACCTTC.

The chain employs TRBV2 and TRBJ1-1; no clear D gene. There are 12 residues in the CDR3. Germline CDR1 SNHLY, CDR2 FYNNEI. The ends were cut back, 4 bases at V and 4 bases at J, with 7 bases in the middle. The CDR3 DNA reads as TGTGCCAGCAGTGCACAGTTCACTGAAGCTTTCTTT. Translation gives CASSAQFTEAFF.

The chain is built from TRBV2 and TRBJ2-1; D possibly corresponds to TRBD2 (5 bases). CDR3 length equals 13 residues. V was shortened by 8 bases and J by 0 bases, with 8 bases between the two germline ends. Germline assignment: CDR1 SNHLY and CDR2 FYNNEI. The CDR3 here is CASDYHSYNEQFF. The CDR3 DNA is TGTGCCAGCGACTACCACTCCTACAATGAGCAGTTCTTC.

The rearrangement joins TRBV4-3 to TRBJ2-7, with D possibly matching TRBD2 (5 bases). The V gene's germline CDR1 is LGHNA and CDR2 YSLEER. This CDR3 has 15 residues. Between the trimmed V and J ends, which lost 1 base and 3 bases, there was a span of 13 bases. In DNA form, the CDR3 reads TGCGCCAGCAGCCAAGGGGTCGGCGGAGGCTACGAGCAGTACTTC. Protein product: CASSQGVGGGYEQYF.

This chain uses TRBV7-2 with TRBJ2-7; 9 bases align to TRBD1. Trimming at V came to 8 bases and at J to 5 bases, leaving 4 bases not matched to a gene. Germline V CDR1 and CDR2: SGHTA, FQGNSA. The CDR3 covers 12 residues. CDR3 DNA: TGTGCCAGCCGGGACAGGGCCCACGAGCAGTACTTC. Encoded protein: CASRDRAHEQYF.

The rearrangement joins TRBV7-3 to TRBJ1-5; D possibly corresponds to TRBD1 (5 bases). Trimming took off 5 bases at V and 4 bases at J, with 15 bases between the two ends. CDR1 SGHTA and CDR2 FQGTGA come from the germline V gene. There are 15 residues in the CDR3. The CDR3 nucleotides are TGTGCCAGCAGCCTGGGAGGGACGGCTAATCAGCCCCAGCATTTT. This gives the protein CASSLGGTANQPQHF.

V gene TRBV14 combines with J gene TRBJ2-6; D is ambiguous. Germline-derived CDR1 and CDR2 are SGHDN and FVKESK. V shed 6 bases and J shed 0 bases, with 9 bases lying between them. The CDR3 length is 15 residues. The CDR3 nucleotides are TGTGCCAGCAGTCCAGCCTTCTCTGGGGCCAACGTCCTGACTTTC. Its protein is CASSPAFSGANVLTF.

The count of this clone is one. The rearrangement joins TRBV28 to TRBJ2-2; 11 bases align to TRBD2. The germline V gene has CDR1 MDHEN and CDR2 SYDVKM. The CDR3 is 16 amino acids. Trimming cost V 3 bases and J 2 bases; bases outside gene matches: 2. CDR3 region: CASSLGTSGNTGELFF. The DNA of the CDR3 is TGTGCCAGCAGTTTGGGGACTAGCGGAAACACCGGGGAGCTGTTTTTT.

Only one count was recorded for this clone. The J gene is TRBJ2-3, the V gene TRBV6-4; no reliable D call. The CDR3 has 13 amino acids. The V gene's germline CDR1 is MRHNA and CDR2 SNTAGT. Deletions cut 6 bases from V and 2 bases from J, with 9 bases between. The chain's CDR3 is CASSVADTDTQYF. CDR3 DNA: TGTGCCAGCAGCGTAGCAGACACAGATACGCAGTATTTT.

The CDR3, as DNA: TGTGCCAGCAGTGCCCAGGGGGCCGGCACAGATACGCAGTATTTT. This codes for CASSAQGAGTDTQYF. The genes are TRBV6-1 and TRBJ2-3; 8 bases agree with TRBD1. CDR3 length equals 15 residues. The trim removed 4 bases at V and 1 base at J, leaving 4 bases unmatched. In germline, CDR1 is MNHNS, CDR2 SASEGT.

This sequence joins TRBV4-1 and TRBJ1-1; D gene ambiguous. The CDR3 spans 13 residues. Germline V lookup: CDR1 MGHRA, CDR2 YSYEKL. The V end lost 0 bases, the J end lost 1 base, and 3 bases lay between the germline ends. The CDR3 spells CASSQDRNTEAFF. As DNA, the CDR3 is TGCGCCAGCAGCCAAGACAGGAACACTGAAGCTTTCTTT.

This sequence joins TRBV2 and TRBJ1-1; TRBD1 agrees at 7 bases. Germline values: CDR1 SNHLY, CDR2 FYNNEI. CDR3 length equals 17 residues. The trim removed 7 bases at V and 0 bases at J, leaving 14 bases unmatched. CDR3 nucleotides: TGTGCCAGCACCCTCGGGGACAGTAGGTTGATGAACACTGAAGCTTTCTTT. It translates to CASTLGDSRLMNTEAFF. Based on the CDR3 plus reference TRBV2 and TRBJ1-1, the full variable domain is EPEVTQTPSHQVTQMGQEVILRCVPISNHLYFYWYRQILGQKVEFLVSFYNNEISEKSEIFDDQFSVERPDGSNFTLKIRSTKLEDSAMYFCASTLGDSRLMNTEAFFGQGTRLTVV.

The rearrangement links TRBV5-1 to TRBJ2-2; D might be TRBD2 (7 bases). The CDR3 has 16 amino acids. Per the germline V gene, CDR1 is SGHRS and CDR2 is YFSETQ. Deletions cut 6 bases from V and 4 bases from J, with 19 bases between. CDR3 DNA: TGCGCCAGCACGGGGGGCGCAACCGAGGGCACCGGGGAGCTGTTTTTT. As protein: CASTGGATEGTGELFF. The whole variable domain, remainder taken from reference TRBV5-1 and TRBJ2-2, is KAGVTQTPRYLIKTRGQQVTLSCSPISGHRSVSWYQQTPGQGLQFLFEYFSETQRNKGNFPGRFSGRQFSNSRSEMNVSTLELGDSALYLCASTGGATEGTGELFFGEGSRLTVL.